A single sample gave rise to the 9 T cell receptor beta chains below, sequenced in a study of shared clonotypes between healthy human individuals. Profiling relied on immunoSEQ multiplex PCR, and the TCRdb table lists in-frame clones only, not all of them. The top ten clones hold over 1.3% of a sample with over a million clones, more than 60% of them seen once. What was sequenced was memory CD4+ T cells sorted from blood. Subset in this sample: CD45RA-negative fraction. The receptor set was obtained from a man aged 18 to 29 in good health.

The sample holds many counts of this clone. The genes are TRBV6-5 and TRBJ2-3; 8 nucleotides align to TRBD2. CDR3 length: 14 residues. V lost 5 bases, J lost 4 bases, and 5 bases stayed unmatched. The V gene's germline CDR1 is MNHEY and CDR2 SVGAGI. CDR3 region: CASSAGLAADTQYF. As DNA, the CDR3 is TGTGCCAGCAGTGCCGGACTAGCCGCAGATACGCAGTATTTT.

The table lists this clone with a count of one. This chain uses TRBV14 with TRBJ2-5; 9 bases are shared with TRBD2. The CDR3 is made up of 16 amino acids. J was trimmed by 5 bases and V by 1 base; bases with no gene match: 8. Per the germline V gene, CDR1 is SGHDN and CDR2 is FVKESK. For the CDR3, the DNA is TGTGCCAGCAGCCAAGTGGCTAGCGGGGTCGGGGAGACCCAGTACTTC. Encoded protein: CASSQVASGVGETQYF.

The rearrangement links TRBV2 to TRBJ2-2, with 7 bases that match TRBD2. The CDR3 spans 15 residues. J was trimmed by 6 bases and V by 2 bases; bases with no gene match: 6. Germline loops: CDR1 SNHLY, CDR2 FYNNEI. The CDR3 DNA sequence: TGTGCCAGCAGTGAAATAGCGGGCCACGCCGGGGAGCTGTTTTTT. Its protein product is CASSEIAGHAGELFF.

This chain connects TRBV30 to TRBJ1-2; D may be TRBD1 (6 bases). Germline V gene lookup returns CDR1 GTSNPN and CDR2 SVGIG (reference sequence). Trimming shortened V by 0 bases and J by 3 bases, and 20 bases separated the two germline ends. The CDR3 contains 17 residues. The CDR3: CAWSVGGPRMNYYGYTF. The CDR3, as DNA: TGTGCCTGGAGTGTGGGGGGGCCACGGATGAATTACTATGGCTACACCTTC.

The chain employs TRBV10-3 and TRBJ2-2; TRBD2 aligns across 16 bases. The germline CDR1 and CDR2 sequences are ENHRY and SYGVKD. Losses at the gene ends were 6 bases for V and 3 bases for J; bases not matched to a gene: 4. The CDR3 length is 17 residues. CDR3 amino acids: CAIRLGLAGGDTGELFF. The CDR3 DNA sequence: TGTGCCATCAGATTGGGACTAGCGGGAGGGGACACCGGGGAGCTGTTTTTT.

This chain's CDR3 is CASSLGTGRRGYTF. CDR3 DNA sequence: TGTGCCAGCAGCTTAGGGACAGGCCGACGTGGCTACACCTTC. This sequence joins TRBV7-2 and TRBJ1-2, with 7 bases matching TRBD1. The ends lost 1 base at V and 7 bases at J; junction bases unmatched: 6. This CDR3 has 14 amino acids. Germline CDR1 is SGHTA and CDR2 is FQGNSA.

The chain couples TRBV4-2 to TRBJ2-2; D might be TRBD2 (5 bases). Germline-derived CDR1 and CDR2 are LGHNA and YNFKEQ. V lost 1 base, J lost 1 base, and 13 bases lay in between. The CDR3 has 17 amino acids. CDR3: CASSQVDPGMNTGELFF. The CDR3 DNA reads TGTGCCAGCAGCCAAGTAGACCCCGGGATGAACACCGGGGAGCTGTTTTTT.

A word on this clone: The junction departs from the called germline gene at one end, perhaps through a read error. This rearrangement joins TRBV5-1 to TRBJ2-1; D assignment may be TRBD1 or TRBD2 (5 bases each). Germline values: CDR1 SGHRS, CDR2 YFSETQ. There are 15 residues in the CDR3. CDR3 nucleotides: TGCGCCAGCAGCCGGGACGGAGGCTCCAACAATGAGCAGTTCTTC. As protein: CASSRDGGSNNEQFF.

The chain links TRBV10-2 to TRBJ2-2; 8 bases fit TRBD1. Per the germline V gene, CDR1 is WSHSY and CDR2 is SAAADI. The CDR3 loop spans 15 amino acids. Trimming cost V 8 bases and J 0 bases; bases outside gene matches: 5. The CDR3 protein is CASGQGYANTGELFF. CDR3 in DNA: TGCGCCAGCGGACAGGGCTACGCGAACACCGGGGAGCTGTTTTTT.